This TCR beta chain was profiled in a study of blood T cell repertoires in COVID-19 (dated by TCRdb to between 2020 and 2021). In the study overall: Samples covering the acute and convalescent phases of COVID-19 were provided by collaborators in the United States, Italy and Spain. The prospective study material was composed of cDNA or gDNA derived from T cells, B-cell-depleted T cells, or PBMCs. The dataset comprised deeply sampled blood TCRbeta repertoires from subjects exposed to, actively infected with, or recovered from COVID-19. The repertoires were released in a freely available public database intended as a resource for research on the immune response to SARS-CoV-2. Samples were obtained from the ongoing ImmuneRACE study (first 160 participants) and from about 1,300 subjects provided by 6 global collaborators. A de-identified subject ID, COVID-19 status, age in years and sex were almost always included in the sample metadata. Where HLA class I and class II types were available, the types were taken from metadata supplied by the sample provider, not from assay-based typing. The research as a whole found: Clinical and demographic metadata were provided uncurated, with the amount varying by source and participant.

The germline V gene encodes CDR1 PRHDT and CDR2 FYEKMQ (reference sequence). The CDR3 holds 16 amino acids from the cysteine to the phenylalanine. Only the CDR3 DNA is retained, 48 bases long and in frame from the first base. Ends trimmed: V by 5 bases, J by 5 bases; bases unmatched to a gene: 10. Of note for this clone: The antigen it binds to is not known. No much larger clonotype is one base removed from it; base qualities were not supplied.

The immunoSEQ Assay, a bias-controlled multiplex PCR, was used to amplify TCRbeta CDR3 regions from genomic DNA. On the study's bioinformatics: The number of nucleated cells in each sample was estimated from the amplification of reference gene primers within the assay. Sequence reads were collapsed and filtered to measure the absolute abundance of every unique TCRbeta CDR3 rearrangement. Productive Simpson clonality was computed per sample as the square root of Simpson's diversity index over productive rearrangements. TCRdb stores this immuneACCESS table with in-frame sequences only. Part of the clones is absent; in the studies checked, under half of the shortfall reflects unresolved V genes, and no reason is known for the rest. D and trimming come from the DNA, and the V and J calls and clone size come from that table. The sample records 130,000 to 150,000 clones, 80% to 90% of which are singletons. The ten biggest clones cover approximately 8% of the sample.

At one collaborating source in Seattle, patients were enrolled during active infection and were followed longitudinally through the course of disease. Collaborating institutions collected whole blood in K2EDTA tubes following their own protocols. For TCRbeta analysis, collaborator samples were shipped as frozen whole blood, as isolated PBMCs, or as DNA extracted from either sample type. What was sequenced was peripheral blood. This receptor was taken from a woman aged 60-75 years with COVID-19, enrolled during active disease. Recombination linked TRBV13 to TRBJ1-4; 8 central bases correspond to TRBD1. The DNA sequence follows: TGTGCCAGCAGCCCCGTTTTTGGACAGGGAAATGAAAAACTGTTTTTT. Its product reads: CASSPVFGQGNEKLFF.